This T cell receptor beta chain was found in a study of technical replicates of blood from a handful of donors. Some clones are missing from TCRdb's copy, which holds only in-frame ones; the method was immunoSEQ multiplex PCR. Among about 50,000 clones listed, roughly 95% were seen once. Deletions cut 6 bases from V and 8 bases from J, with 16 bases between. This CDR3 has 13 residues. Germline V gene sequence: CDR1 PRHDT, CDR2 FYEKMQ (reference sequence). The TCR was taken from a human donor in good health. The V gene is TRBV13, the J gene TRBJ1-2; D might be TRBD1 (5 bases). Sequencing used T cells isolated from PBMCs. CDR3 sequence: CASSLSPGKGYTF. In DNA, the CDR3 is TGTGCCAGCAGTCTTTCTCCAGGGAAAGGCTACACCTTC.